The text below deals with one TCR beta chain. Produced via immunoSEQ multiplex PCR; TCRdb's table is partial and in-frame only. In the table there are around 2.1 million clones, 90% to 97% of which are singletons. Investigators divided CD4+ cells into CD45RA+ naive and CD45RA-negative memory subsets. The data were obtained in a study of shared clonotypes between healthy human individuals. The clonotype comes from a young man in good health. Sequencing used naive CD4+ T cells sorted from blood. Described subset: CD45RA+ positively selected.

The CDR3 loop is CASSFGTGPLAGELFF. CDR3 DNA sequence: TGTGCCAGCAGCTTTGGGACAGGGCCTCTCGCCGGGGAGCTGTTTTTT. This chain links TRBV11-3 with TRBJ2-2; 9 nucleotides align to TRBD1. CDR3 length equals 16 residues. Trimming cost V 3 bases and J 6 bases; bases outside gene matches: 8. Germline CDR1 reads SGHNT; CDR2 reads YENEEA.